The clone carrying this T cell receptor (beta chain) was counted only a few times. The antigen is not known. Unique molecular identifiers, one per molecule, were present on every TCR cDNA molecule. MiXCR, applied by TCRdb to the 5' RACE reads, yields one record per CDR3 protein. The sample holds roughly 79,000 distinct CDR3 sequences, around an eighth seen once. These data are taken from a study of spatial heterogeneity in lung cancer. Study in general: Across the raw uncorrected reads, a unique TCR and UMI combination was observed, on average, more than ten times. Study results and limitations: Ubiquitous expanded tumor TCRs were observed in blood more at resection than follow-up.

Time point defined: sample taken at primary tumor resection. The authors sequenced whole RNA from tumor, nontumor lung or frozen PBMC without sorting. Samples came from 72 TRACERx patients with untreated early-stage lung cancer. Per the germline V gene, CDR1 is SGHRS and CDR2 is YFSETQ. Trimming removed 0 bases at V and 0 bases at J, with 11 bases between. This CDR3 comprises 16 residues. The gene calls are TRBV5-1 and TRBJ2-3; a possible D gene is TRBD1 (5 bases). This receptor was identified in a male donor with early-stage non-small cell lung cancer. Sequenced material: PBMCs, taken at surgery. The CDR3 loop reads CASSLVAGPSTDTQYF. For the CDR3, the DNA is TGCGCCAGCAGCTTGGTGGCAGGGCCTAGCACAGATACGCAGTATTTT.